This entry is about one T cell receptor beta chain. Its antigen is undetermined. The data originate from a study of CD8 T cells in ankylosing spondylitis. Study-wide results and limits: Earlier authors reported some of these motif variants in reactive arthritis synovial fluid and blood.

TCRdb recomputed calls from the 5' RACE reads with MiXCR, one row per CDR3 protein. The table has more than 60,000 distinct CDR3 sequences, 6.2% seen once. CDR3 length: 15 amino acids. Trimming pared 0 bases from V and 0 bases from J, leaving 6 bases between. The chain combines TRBV6-7 with TRBJ2-4; no firm D call. TRBV6-7 is an ORF; its function is uncertain. This receptor was identified in a male donor with ankylosing spondylitis. Material for sequencing was synovial fluid, either unsorted or a sorted T cell fraction (not recorded which). CDR3 amino acids: CASSYSTLAKNIQYF. The DNA for the CDR3 is TGTGCCAGCAGTTACTCGACGCTAGCCAAAAACATTCAGTACTTC.